This note documents a single T cell receptor beta chain sequence. This sample stems from a study of blood T cell repertoires in COVID-19. Whole-study context: PBMCs, B-cell-depleted T cells, or T cells provided the cDNA or gDNA that made up the material.

Individuals drawn from around 25 US areas were roughly 18 to 95 years old. The CDR3 has 14 amino acids. Between the trimmed V and J ends, which lost 5 bases and 6 bases, there was a span of 16 bases. Looked up from germline, CDR1 is PRHDT and CDR2 is FYEKMQ (reference sequence). Assay used: immunoSEQ multiplex PCR; TCRdb lists only in-frame clones, some missing. The sample has nearly 250,000 clones, 75% to 85% seen once; the top ten hold approximately 9.6%. Sample: PBMCs or T cells enriched from blood (not recorded which). This TCR came from a woman in her 50s with acute COVID-19. J is TRBJ1-2 and V is TRBV13, with D tentatively TRBD1 (6 bases). The CDR3 DNA is TGTGCCAGCAGCCGTACAGGGTCAAGGCATGGCTACACCTTC. Amino acids: CASSRTGSRHGYTF.